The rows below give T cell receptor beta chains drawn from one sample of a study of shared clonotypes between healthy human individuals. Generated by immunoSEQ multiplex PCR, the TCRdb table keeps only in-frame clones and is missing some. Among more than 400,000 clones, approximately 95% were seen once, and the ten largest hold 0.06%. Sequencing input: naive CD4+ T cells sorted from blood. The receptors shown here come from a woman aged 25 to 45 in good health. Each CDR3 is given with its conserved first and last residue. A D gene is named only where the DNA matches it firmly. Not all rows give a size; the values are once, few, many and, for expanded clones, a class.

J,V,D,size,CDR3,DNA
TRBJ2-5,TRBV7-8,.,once,CASSLRGTGGRDF,TGTGCCAGCAGCTTAAGGGGAACGGGTGGAAGAGACTTC
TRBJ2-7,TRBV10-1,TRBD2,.,CATGLAGAYEQYF,TGCGCCACCGGACTAGCGGGAGCCTACGAGCAGTACTTC
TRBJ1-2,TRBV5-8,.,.,CASSLVGVYGYTF,TGTGCCAGCAGCTTGGTCGGGGTCTATGGCTACACCTTC
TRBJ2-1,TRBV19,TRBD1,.,CASRTGTGLESYNEQFF,TGTGCCAGTAGGACCGGGACAGGGTTGGAATCCTACAATGAGCAGTTCTTC
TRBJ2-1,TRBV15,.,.,CATKSGGSGNEQFF,TGTGCCACTAAAAGCGGTGGGAGCGGCAATGAGCAGTTCTTC
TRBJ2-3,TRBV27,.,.,CASSSLGSRGPDTQYF,TGTGCCAGCAGCTCACTCGGGTCCCGGGGGCCAGATACGCAGTATTTT
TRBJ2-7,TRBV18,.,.,CASSPDTSSYEQYF,TGTGCCAGCTCCCCAGACACGAGCTCCTACGAGCAGTACTTC
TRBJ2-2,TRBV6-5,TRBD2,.,CASSRLASVNGELFF,TGTGCCAGCAGTCGACTAGCGAGCGTCAACGGGGAGCTGTTTTTT
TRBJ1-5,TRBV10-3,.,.,CATHQGGPGNNQPQHF,TGTGCCACCCATCAAGGTGGCCCAGGGAACAATCAGCCCCAGCATTTT
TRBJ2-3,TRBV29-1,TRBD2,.,CSVPPGTSGSSDTQYF,TGCAGCGTCCCCCCCGGGACTAGCGGGAGTTCAGATACGCAGTATTTT
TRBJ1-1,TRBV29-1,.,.,CSVVTLQTEAFF,TGCAGCGTTGTGACCCTTCAAACTGAAGCTTTCTTT
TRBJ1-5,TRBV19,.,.,CASSSREKVSQPQHF,TGTGCCAGTAGTAGCAGGGAAAAGGTTAGTCAGCCCCAGCATTTT
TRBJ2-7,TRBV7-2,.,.,CASSLMGDYEQYF,TGTGCCAGCAGCCTGATGGGGGATTACGAGCAGTACTTC
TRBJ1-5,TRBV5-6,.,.,CASSLGKEQPQHF,TGTGCCAGCAGCTTGGGTAAAGAGCAGCCCCAGCATTTT